This T cell receptor (beta chain) is from a study of blood T cells in healthy people across ages. Study results and caveats: PBMC samples, being unsorted, prevented any conclusive comparison of naive and antigen-experienced cells. Greater diversity and more naive CD4+ cells were seen in long-lived donors than in aged donors.

Next came a second PCR, run for about 6 to 12 cycles, which used a sample-barcoded 5' primer along with a J-beta primer mix. Each cDNA molecule was tagged by a template-switch adaptor with 12 random nucleotides. MiXCR was run by TCRdb on the 5' RACE reads, yielding one entry per CDR3 protein. The sample contains about 1.5 million distinct CDR3 sequences, around 40% of which appear only once. Per-sample yields of isolated PBMCs were at least 6.5 million. A word on this clonotype: What it binds is not known.

Losses at the gene ends were 3 bases for V and 1 base for J; bases not matched to a gene: 8. Germline V gene lookup returns CDR1 SNHLY and CDR2 FYNNEI. There are 17 residues in the CDR3. This clonotype originated in a woman between 18 and 29 years old in good health. The material sequenced was blood. This sequence joins TRBV2 and TRBJ2-1; 8 bases are shared with TRBD2. CDR3 loop: CASSDMRGVRSYNEQFF. The CDR3 nucleotides are TGTGCCAGCAGTGATATGCGGGGGGTTCGGTCCTACAATGAGCAGTTCTTC.